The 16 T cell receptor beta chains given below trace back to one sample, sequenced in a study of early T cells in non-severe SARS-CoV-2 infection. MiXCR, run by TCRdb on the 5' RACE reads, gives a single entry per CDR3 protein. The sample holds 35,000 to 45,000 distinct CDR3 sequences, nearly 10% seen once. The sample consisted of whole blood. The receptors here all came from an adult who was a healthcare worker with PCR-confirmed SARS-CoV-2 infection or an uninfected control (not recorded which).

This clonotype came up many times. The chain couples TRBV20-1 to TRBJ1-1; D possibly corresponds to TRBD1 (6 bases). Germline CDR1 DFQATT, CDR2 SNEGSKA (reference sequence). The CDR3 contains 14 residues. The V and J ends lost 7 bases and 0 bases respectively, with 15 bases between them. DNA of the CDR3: TGCAGTGGAAACGTTGGGGGCCTGAACACTGAAGCTTTCTTT. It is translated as CSGNVGGLNTEAFF.

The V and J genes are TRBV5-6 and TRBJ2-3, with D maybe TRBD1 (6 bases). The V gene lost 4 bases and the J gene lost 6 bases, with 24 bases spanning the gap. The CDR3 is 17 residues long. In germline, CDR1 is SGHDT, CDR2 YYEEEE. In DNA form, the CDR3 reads TGTGCCAGCAGCCCACCGAACAGGGTTATGTTTGGGGATACGCAGTATTTT. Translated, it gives CASSPPNRVMFGDTQYF.

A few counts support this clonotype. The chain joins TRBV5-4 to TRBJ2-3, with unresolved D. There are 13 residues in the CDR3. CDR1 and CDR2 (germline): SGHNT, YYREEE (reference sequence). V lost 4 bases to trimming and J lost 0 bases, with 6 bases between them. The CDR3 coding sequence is TGTGCCAGCAGCGCGACTAGCACAGATACGCAGTATTTT. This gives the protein CASSATSTDTQYF.

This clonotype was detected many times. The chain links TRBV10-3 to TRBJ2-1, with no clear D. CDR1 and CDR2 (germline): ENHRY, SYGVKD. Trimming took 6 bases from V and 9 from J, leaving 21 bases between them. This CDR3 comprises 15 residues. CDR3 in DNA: TGTGCCATCAGCGACCGAAACGACCTTGTAGGTGAGCAGTTCTTC. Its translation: CAISDRNDLVGEQFF.

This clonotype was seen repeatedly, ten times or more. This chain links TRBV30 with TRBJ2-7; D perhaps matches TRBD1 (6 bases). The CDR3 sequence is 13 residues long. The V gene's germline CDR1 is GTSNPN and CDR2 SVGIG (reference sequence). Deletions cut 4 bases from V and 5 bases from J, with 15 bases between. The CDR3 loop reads CAWTPIGGDEQYF. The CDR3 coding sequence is TGTGCCTGGACCCCTATAGGGGGTGACGAGCAGTACTTC.

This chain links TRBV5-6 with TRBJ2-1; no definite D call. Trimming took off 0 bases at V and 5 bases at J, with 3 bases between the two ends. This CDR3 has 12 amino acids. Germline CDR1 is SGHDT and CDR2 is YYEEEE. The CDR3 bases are TGTGCCAGCAGCTTGGATGACAATGAGCAGTTCTTC. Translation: CASSLDDNEQFF. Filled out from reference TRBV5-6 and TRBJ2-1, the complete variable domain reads DAGVTQSPTHLIKTRGQQVTLRCSPKSGHDTVSWYQQALGQGPQFIFQYYEEEERQRGNFPDRFSGHQFPNYSSELNVNALLLGDSALYLCASSLDDNEQFFGPGTRLTVL.

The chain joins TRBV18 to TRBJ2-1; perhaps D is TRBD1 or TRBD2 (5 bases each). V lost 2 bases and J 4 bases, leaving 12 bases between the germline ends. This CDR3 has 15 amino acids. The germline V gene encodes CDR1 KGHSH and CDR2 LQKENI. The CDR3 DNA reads TGTGCCAGCTCACCAGGGGACGGAGCTTACAATGAGCAGTTCTTC. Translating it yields CASSPGDGAYNEQFF.

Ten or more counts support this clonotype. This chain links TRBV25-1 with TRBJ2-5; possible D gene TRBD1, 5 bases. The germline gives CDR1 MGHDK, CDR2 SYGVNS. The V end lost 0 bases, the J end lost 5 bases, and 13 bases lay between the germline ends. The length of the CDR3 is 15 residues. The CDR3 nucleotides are TGTGCCAGCAGTGAATACAGGGATCTATTGGAGACCCAGTACTTC. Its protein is CASSEYRDLLETQYF.

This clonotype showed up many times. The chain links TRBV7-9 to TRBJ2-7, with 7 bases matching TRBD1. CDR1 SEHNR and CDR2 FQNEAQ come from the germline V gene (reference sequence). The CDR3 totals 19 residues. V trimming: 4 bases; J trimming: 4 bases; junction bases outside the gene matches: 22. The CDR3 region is CASSSLAPLLGTEVYEQYF. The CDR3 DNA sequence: TGTGCCAGCAGCTCCCTTGCCCCCCTTCTCGGGACAGAAGTATACGAGCAGTACTTC.

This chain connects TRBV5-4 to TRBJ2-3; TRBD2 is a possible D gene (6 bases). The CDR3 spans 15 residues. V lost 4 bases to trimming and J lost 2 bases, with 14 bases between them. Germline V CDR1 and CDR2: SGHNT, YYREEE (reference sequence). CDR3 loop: CASSGTSGFTDTQYF. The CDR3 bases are TGTGCCAGCAGCGGAACGAGCGGGTTCACAGATACGCAGTATTTT.

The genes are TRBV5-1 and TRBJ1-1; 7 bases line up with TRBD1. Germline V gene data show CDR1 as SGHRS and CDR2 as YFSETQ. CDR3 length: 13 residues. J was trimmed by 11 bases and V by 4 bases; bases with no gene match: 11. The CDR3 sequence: CASSETQGGQAFF. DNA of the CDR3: TGCGCCAGCAGCGAAACCCAAGGGGGCCAGGCTTTCTTT.

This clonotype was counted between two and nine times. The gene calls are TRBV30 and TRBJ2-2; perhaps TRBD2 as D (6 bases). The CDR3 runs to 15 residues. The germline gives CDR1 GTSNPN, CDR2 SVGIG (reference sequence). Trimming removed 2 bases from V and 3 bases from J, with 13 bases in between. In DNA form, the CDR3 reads TGTGCCTGGAGTTTGACTAGTCCTCACACCGGGGAGCTGTTTTTT. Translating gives CAWSLTSPHTGELFF.

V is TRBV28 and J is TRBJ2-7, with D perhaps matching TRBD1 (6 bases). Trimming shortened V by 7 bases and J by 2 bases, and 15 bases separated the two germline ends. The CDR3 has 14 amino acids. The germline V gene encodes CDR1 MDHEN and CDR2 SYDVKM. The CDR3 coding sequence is TGTGCCAGCAACCTCCGGGACAAGCCCTACGAGCAGTACTTC. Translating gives CASNLRDKPYEQYF.

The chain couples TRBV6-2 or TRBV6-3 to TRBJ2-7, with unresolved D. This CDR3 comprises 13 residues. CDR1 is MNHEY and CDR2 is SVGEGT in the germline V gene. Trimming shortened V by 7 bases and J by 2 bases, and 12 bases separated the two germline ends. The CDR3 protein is CASNLPGTYEQYF. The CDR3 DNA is TGTGCCAGCAATCTTCCAGGTACCTACGAGCAGTACTTC.

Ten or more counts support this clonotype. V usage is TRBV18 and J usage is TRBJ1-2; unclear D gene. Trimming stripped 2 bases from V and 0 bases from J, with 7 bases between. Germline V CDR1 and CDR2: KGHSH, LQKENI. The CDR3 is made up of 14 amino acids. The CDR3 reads CASSPATTNYGYTF. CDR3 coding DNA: TGTGCCAGCTCACCAGCTACAACTAACTATGGCTACACCTTC.

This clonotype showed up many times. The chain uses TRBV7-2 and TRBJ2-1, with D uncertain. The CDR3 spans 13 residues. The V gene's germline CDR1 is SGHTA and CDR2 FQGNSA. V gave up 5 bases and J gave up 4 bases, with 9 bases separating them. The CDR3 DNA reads TGTGCCAGCAGCCAACTCAGGTACAATGAGCAGTTCTTC. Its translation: CASSQLRYNEQFF.